These 19 T cell receptor beta chains were sequenced from one sample in a study of cytomegalovirus exposure and HLA in healthy donors. Primers: 60 Vbeta forward and 13 Jbeta reverse. Produced via immunoSEQ multiplex PCR; TCRdb's table is partial and in-frame only. The sample yields about 250,000 clones, 80% seen once. Sequenced input: PBMCs. These receptor sequences come from a girl aged 2 to 10 in good health and CMV-seronegative.

The rearrangement uses TRBV19 and TRBJ1-6; D is perhaps TRBD1 (5 bases). V was cut by 5 bases and J by 2 bases, with 10 bases left in between. This CDR3 comprises 15 residues. Germline V lookup: CDR1 LNHDA, CDR2 SQIVND (reference sequence). This chain's CDR3 is CASSRGVTYNSPLHF. In nucleotides, the CDR3 is TGTGCCAGTAGTCGGGGGGTGACCTATAATTCACCCCTCCACTTT.

CDR3 residues: CASSLGAGGPYDEQFF. Written as DNA, the CDR3 is TGCGCCAGCAGCTTGGGCGCGGGGGGGCCGTACGATGAGCAGTTCTTC. V usage is TRBV5-1 and J usage is TRBJ2-1, with 9 bases matching TRBD2. The CDR3 runs 16 residues. With V trimmed by 0 bases and J by 8 bases, 9 bases remained unmatched. The germline V gene encodes CDR1 SGHRS and CDR2 YFSETQ.

This clone came up once. V gene TRBV10-3 combines with J gene TRBJ2-1; 16 nucleotides line up with TRBD2. The CDR3 has 16 amino acids. Germline CDR1 reads ENHRY; CDR2 reads SYGVKD. Trimming cost V 10 bases and J 8 bases; bases outside gene matches: 11. The CDR3 region is CASTPGTSGRDYEQFF. Written as DNA, the CDR3 is TGTGCCAGCACACCTGGGACTAGCGGGAGGGATTATGAGCAGTTCTTC.

The chain recombines TRBV7-9 with TRBJ2-1, with a possible D match to TRBD2 (6 bases). The CDR3 spans 18 residues. V was clipped by 1 base and J by 3 bases, with 19 bases between them. Germline CDR1 is SEHNR and CDR2 is FQNEAQ (reference sequence). The CDR3 DNA is TGTGCCAGCAGCTTAGGACTTACGCGGGGACGGGACTACAATGAGCAGTTCTTC. Its translation is CASSLGLTRGRDYNEQFF.

The chain employs TRBV6-1 and TRBJ2-6; no definite D call. Between the trimmed V and J ends, which lost 7 bases and 0 bases, there was a span of 10 bases. CDR3 length: 15 residues. CDR1 MNHNS and CDR2 SASEGT come from the germline V gene. The CDR3 DNA follows: TGTGCCAGCACTAAAGATAGCTCTGGGGCCAACGTCCTGACTTTC. Protein product: CASTKDSSGANVLTF.

The V and J genes are TRBV18 and TRBJ2-3; D perhaps matches TRBD2 (5 bases). Germline loops: CDR1 KGHSH, CDR2 LQKENI. The V and J ends lost 3 bases and 2 bases respectively, with 9 bases between them. The CDR3 sequence is 14 residues long. CDR3 DNA: TGTGCCAGCTCACCCCTCCTAGCCACAGATACGCAGTATTTT. Amino acid sequence: CASSPLLATDTQYF.

The rearrangement joins TRBV7-9 to TRBJ1-4, with D possibly TRBD1 on 5 matching bases. V gave up 2 bases and J gave up 2 bases, with 18 bases separating them. Germline V CDR1 and CDR2: SEHNR, FQNEAQ (reference sequence). This CDR3 contains 18 residues. CDR3 amino acids: CASSLKWDIGGTNEKLFF. The DNA of the CDR3 is TGTGCCAGCAGCTTAAAATGGGATATCGGGGGGACTAATGAAAAACTGTTTTTT.

This clone came up once. V is TRBV27 and J is TRBJ2-1; 7 bases match TRBD2. The CDR3 has 15 residues. CDR1 and CDR2 from the germline V gene are MNHEY and SMNVEV (reference sequence). J lost 5 bases, V lost 3 bases, and 7 bases had no gene match. The CDR3 loop reads CASSFLSSGNNEQFF. As DNA, the CDR3 is TGTGCCAGCAGTTTTTTGTCTAGCGGTAACAATGAGCAGTTCTTC.

This clone was counted between two and nine times. The V and J genes are TRBV10-3 and TRBJ2-2; D remains unclear. Germline CDR1 and CDR2: ENHRY and SYGVKD. The CDR3 totals 16 residues. Trimming removed 5 bases at V and 0 bases at J, with 13 bases between. The CDR3 DNA sequence: TGTGCCATCAGTAAGAGATCTTTCGCGAACACCGGGGAGCTGTTTTTT. It translates to CAISKRSFANTGELFF.

This clone was observed a few times. The V call is TRBV11-1, the J call TRBJ1-1, with D perhaps TRBD1 (5 bases). In germline, CDR1 is SGHAT, CDR2 FQDESV (reference sequence). Trimming took off 3 bases at V and 0 bases at J, with 14 bases between the two ends. This CDR3 has 16 amino acids. CDR3 loop: CASSLGGGELNTEAFF. The DNA for the CDR3 is TGTGCCAGCAGCTTGGGGGGTGGGGAACTGAACACTGAAGCTTTCTTT.

The genes are TRBV28 and TRBJ1-4, with a weak D call TRBD1 (6 bases). The CDR3 sequence is 14 residues long. V shed 6 bases and J shed 10 bases, with 18 bases lying between them. In germline, CDR1 is MDHEN, CDR2 SYDVKM. The CDR3 DNA is TGTGCCAGCAGGCCAGGGAGGGCAGGGGTAAAACTGTTTTTT. Its translation: CASRPGRAGVKLFF.

The chain carries TRBV7-2 and TRBJ2-2, with a tentative D call TRBD2 (7 bases). Germline CDR1 is SGHTA and CDR2 is FQGNSA. The CDR3 consists of 16 residues. The V and J ends lost 0 bases and 4 bases respectively, with 12 bases between them. CDR3 region: CASSLAGGRGTGELFF. CDR3 sequence (DNA): TGTGCCAGCAGCTTAGCGGGGGGGCGGGGCACCGGGGAGCTGTTTTTT.

A word on this clone: A read error may account for a junction end that differs from germline. The chain uses TRBV27 and TRBJ2-3; D possibly corresponds to TRBD2 (6 bases). The CDR3 runs to 12 residues. Germline V gene data show CDR1 as MNHEY and CDR2 as SMNVEV (reference sequence). CDR3 loop: CASRLSGGASVF. The CDR3 DNA reads as TGTGCCAGCAGACTATCAGGCGGGGCTAGCGTGTTT.

This chain joins TRBV4-2 and TRBJ2-3; 10 bases are a match to TRBD2. Looked up from germline, CDR1 is LGHNA and CDR2 is YNFKEQ. The length of the CDR3 is 16 residues. V dropped 4 bases and J dropped 6; count of bases not matched to a gene: 10. CDR3 DNA: TGTGCCAGCAGCCCTGGTAGCGGGGGGCTTAGGGATACGCAGTATTTT. Translating gives CASSPGSGGLRDTQYF.

This clone was detected a few times. The chain combines TRBV7-9 with TRBJ2-1, with D unresolved. CDR1 SEHNR and CDR2 FQNEAQ come from the germline V gene (reference sequence). V lost 5 bases and J lost 9, with 11 bases in between. The CDR3 totals 12 residues. CDR3 loop: CASSPSFREQFF. The DNA of the CDR3 is TGTGCCAGCAGCCCCTCTTTCCGTGAGCAGTTCTTC.

The chain couples TRBV10-3 to TRBJ1-6; TRBD1 matches at 8 bases. The J segment lost 8 bases and the V segment lost 10 bases, leaving 10 bases of the junction unmatched. Germline V gene sequence: CDR1 ENHRY, CDR2 SYGVKD. The CDR3 spans 14 residues. The CDR3 here is CATETGVNDSPLHF. The CDR3 nucleotides are TGTGCCACCGAGACAGGGGTAAATGATTCACCCCTCCACTTT.

This clone showed up just once. The chain combines TRBV10-3 with TRBJ1-2; 11 bases agree with TRBD1. V dropped 4 bases and J dropped 8; count of bases not matched to a gene: 18. The CDR3 consists of 18 residues. The germline gives CDR1 ENHRY, CDR2 SYGVKD. The CDR3 is CAISGPHTSPGQGGGYTF. CDR3 nucleotide sequence: TGTGCCATCAGTGGGCCTCATACCTCCCCGGGACAGGGGGGCGGCTACACCTTC.

The chain links TRBV4-1 to TRBJ2-7; 8 bases are shared with TRBD1. There are 20 residues in the CDR3. The V gene's germline CDR1 is MGHRA and CDR2 YSYEKL. V lost 0 bases to trimming and J lost 2 bases; unmatched junction nucleotides: 18. The CDR3 loop is CASSQDKSPDLRTGPYEQYF. For the CDR3, the DNA is TGCGCCAGCAGCCAAGATAAATCCCCCGACCTTAGGACAGGGCCCTACGAGCAGTACTTC.

The chain uses TRBV4-2 and TRBJ1-4; 11 nucleotides line up with TRBD1. Germline-derived CDR1 and CDR2 are LGHNA and YNFKEQ. CDR3 size: 15 residues. V was clipped by 0 bases and J by 14 bases; unmatched bases: 8. The CDR3 loop reads CASSQEGSGDRGLFF. The CDR3 region has the DNA TGTGCCAGCAGCCAAGAAGGGTCGGGGGACAGGGGGCTGTTTTTT.